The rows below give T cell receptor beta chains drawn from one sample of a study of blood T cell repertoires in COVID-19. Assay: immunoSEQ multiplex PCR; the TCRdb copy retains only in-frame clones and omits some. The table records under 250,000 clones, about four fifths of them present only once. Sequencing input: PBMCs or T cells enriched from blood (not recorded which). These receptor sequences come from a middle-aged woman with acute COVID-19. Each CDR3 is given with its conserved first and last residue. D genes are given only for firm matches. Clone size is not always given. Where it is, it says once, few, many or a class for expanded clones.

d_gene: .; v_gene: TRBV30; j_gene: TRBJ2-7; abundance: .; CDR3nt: TGTGCCTGGACCCAGGGAGGGACATTGGGAGGCGAGCAGTACTTC; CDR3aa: CAWTQGGTLGGEQYF
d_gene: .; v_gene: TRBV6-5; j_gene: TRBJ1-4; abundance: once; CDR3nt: TGTGCCAGCAGTTACTCGTATACAGCAAGAAATGAAAAACTGTTTTTT; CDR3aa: CASSYSYTARNEKLFF
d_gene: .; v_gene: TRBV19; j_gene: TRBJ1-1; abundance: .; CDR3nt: TGTGCCAGTAGTATAGCAGGTTCGGGGACTGAAGCTTTCTTT; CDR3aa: CASSIAGSGTEAFF
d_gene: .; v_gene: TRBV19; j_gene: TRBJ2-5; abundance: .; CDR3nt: TGTGCCAGTAGTGGAATAGGGTCAGGGCGGGAGACCCAGTACTTC; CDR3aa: CASSGIGSGRETQYF
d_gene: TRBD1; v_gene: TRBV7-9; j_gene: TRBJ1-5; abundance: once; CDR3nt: TGTGCCAGCAGCTCGACAGGGGGCCGGCCCCAGCATTTT; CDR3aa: CASSSTGGRPQHF
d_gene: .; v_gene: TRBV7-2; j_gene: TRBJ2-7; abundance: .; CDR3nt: TGTGCCAGCAGCTTTTGGGGCAGGGGTGAGTCCTACGAGCAGTACTTC; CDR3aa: CASSFWGRGESYEQYF
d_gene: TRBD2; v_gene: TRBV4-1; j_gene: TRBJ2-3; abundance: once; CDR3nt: TGCGCCAGCAGCCAGTCTAGCGGGGTAAATACGCAGTATTTT; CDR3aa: CASSQSSGVNTQYF
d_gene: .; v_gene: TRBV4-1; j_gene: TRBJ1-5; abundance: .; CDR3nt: TGCGCCAGCAGCCCTCAAGACAGGAACTTCAATCAGCCCCAGCATTTT; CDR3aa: CASSPQDRNFNQPQHF
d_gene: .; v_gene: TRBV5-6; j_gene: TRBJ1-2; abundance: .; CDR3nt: TGTGCCAGCAGCCCGGGGGGGTCAGGGTATGGCTACACCTTC; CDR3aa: CASSPGGSGYGYTF
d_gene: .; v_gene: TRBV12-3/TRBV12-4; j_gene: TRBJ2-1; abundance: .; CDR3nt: TGTGCCAGCCAGACACCCTACAATGAGCAGTTCTTC; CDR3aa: CASQTPYNEQFF
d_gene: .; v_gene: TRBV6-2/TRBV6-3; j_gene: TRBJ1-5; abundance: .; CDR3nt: TGTGCCAGCAGTCCCCCGGGACATCTGAATCAGCCCCAGCATTTT; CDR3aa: CASSPPGHLNQPQHF
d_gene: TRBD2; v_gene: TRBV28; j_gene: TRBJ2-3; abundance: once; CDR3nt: TGTGCCAGCAGACCAAGCGGGATGGCAGATACGCAGTATTTT; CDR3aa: CASRPSGMADTQYF
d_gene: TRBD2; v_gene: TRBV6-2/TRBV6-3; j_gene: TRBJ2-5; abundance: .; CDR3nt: TGTGCCAGCAGTACCCCCGGGGGGGCACGCGAGACCCAGTACTTC; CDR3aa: CASSTPGGARETQYF
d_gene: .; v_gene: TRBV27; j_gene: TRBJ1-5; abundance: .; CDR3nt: TGTGCCAGCAGTTTCCCCCGGCCCCAGCATTTT; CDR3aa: CASSFPRPQHF
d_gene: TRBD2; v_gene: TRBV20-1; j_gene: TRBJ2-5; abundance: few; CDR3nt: TGCAGTGCCAGTAGAGGACTAGCTGAAGAGACCCAGTACTTC; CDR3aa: CSASRGLAEETQYF
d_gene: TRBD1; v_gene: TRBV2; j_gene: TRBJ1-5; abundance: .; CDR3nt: TGTGCCAGCAGCGGAGACAGGGCGGGCAATCAGCCCCAGCATTTT; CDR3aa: CASSGDRAGNQPQHF
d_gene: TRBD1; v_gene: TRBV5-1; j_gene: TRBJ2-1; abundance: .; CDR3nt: TGCGCCAGCAGCTTGGCCGGGACAGGGTCCAATGAGCAGTTCTTC; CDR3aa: CASSLAGTGSNEQFF
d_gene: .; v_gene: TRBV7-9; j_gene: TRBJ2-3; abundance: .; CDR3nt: TGTGCCAGCAGCTTAGATATCTCTCTGCCAGGGCAACGCACAGATACGCAGTATTTT; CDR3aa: CASSLDISLPGQRTDTQYF
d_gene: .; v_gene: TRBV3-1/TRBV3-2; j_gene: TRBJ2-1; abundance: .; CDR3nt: TGTGCCAGCGGCCCATCTATTTTACGTGACAATGAGCAGTTCTTC; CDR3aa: CASGPSILRDNEQFF
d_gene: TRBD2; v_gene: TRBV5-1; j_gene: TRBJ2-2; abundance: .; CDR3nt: TGCGCCAGCAGCGGAACACTAGCGGGGAACACCGGGGAGCTGTTTTTT; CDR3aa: CASSGTLAGNTGELFF
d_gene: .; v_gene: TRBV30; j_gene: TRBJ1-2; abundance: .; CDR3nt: TGTGCCTGGAGTGTACTGTCGGAGGGTCAGGGCTACACCTTC; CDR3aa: CAWSVLSEGQGYTF
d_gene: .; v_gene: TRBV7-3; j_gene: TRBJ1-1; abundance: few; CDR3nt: TGTGCCAGCACCCCCCGCCCGGGGATCGAGCCTGAAGCTTTCTTT; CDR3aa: CASTPRPGIEPEAFF